This T cell receptor (beta chain) was sequenced during a study of regulatory T cells in long-lasting Graves disease. Trimming removed 5 bases at V and 4 bases at J, with 15 bases between. The CDR3 runs 13 residues. Germline V CDR1 and CDR2: DFQATT, SNEGSKA (reference sequence). Details on this clonotype: Its antigen is not known.

Building of the TCR beta libraries involved iRepertoire HTBI primers and Arm-PCR of CDR3 regions. TCRdb processed the multiplex PCR reads anew with MiXCR; each CDR3 protein has one entry. The data show 520,000 or so distinct CDR3 sequences, about 11% seen once. Overall study findings and caveats: Persistent Graves' patients showed a TCR diversity that was lower than that of newly diagnosed ones.

Time point indicated: newly diagnosed GD, antithyroid drugs for less than 3 months. After RNA was extracted from PBMCs, the TCR library was made from it. Patients came through an endocrinology department, and that department was in Xi'an, China. The data were also submitted as part of a second study, on T cells in Graves' hyperthyroidism and ophthalmopathy. That report adds: Blood also carried most thyroid clonotypes expanded above 0.001. Prediction of ophthalmopathy progression came a median approximately 6.6 months pre-onset.

Sequencing was performed on peripheral blood mononuclear cells (PBMCs), taken at new diagnosis, from a patient treated with antithyroid drugs. The V call is TRBV20-1, the J call TRBJ2-7, with D perhaps being TRBD1 or TRBD2 (5 bases each). The origin of this receptor is a woman aged 25-40 years with Graves disease. CDR3 bases: TGCAGTGCTTCCACAGGAGGTCGTTACGAGCAGTACTTC. It encodes CSASTGGRYEQYF.